The present entry profiles one T cell receptor beta chain with its context. The antigen is unknown. The data are from a study of shared clonotypes between healthy human individuals. Study as a whole: The donors, a couple of women and a few men, were aged 18 to 49. CD4 naive and memory got three plates each, CD8 naive two, CD8 memory one.

The germline CDR1 and CDR2 sequences are SSHAT and FNYEAQ (reference sequence). V was clipped by 1 base and J by 5 bases, with 11 bases between them. CDR3 length: 15 residues. Study-level results: About 5.2% was the fraction of naive CD4 clonotypes found shared across a few donors.

Under the authors' procedure: Filtering was not the same, since immunoSEQ gave junction-only sequences without quality scores. Profiling relied on immunoSEQ multiplex PCR, and the TCRdb table lists in-frame clones only, not all of them. V, J and clone size derive from that table, while D and trimming were established from the DNA sequence. In the table there are hundreds of thousands of clones, around 97% of which are singletons. The TCR sequence derives from a woman younger than 45 in good health. The sequenced material came from naive CD4+ T cells sorted from blood. Stated subset: CD45RA+ positively selected. The J gene is TRBJ2-2, the V gene TRBV7-7, with a weak D call TRBD2 (6 bases). CDR3 loop: CASSLDGSDTGELFF. The CDR3 coding sequence is TGTGCCAGCAGCTTAGACGGGAGTGATACCGGGGAGCTGTTTTTT.